A single T cell receptor (beta chain) is shown here with its context. This sample was taken from a study of blood T cell repertoires in COVID-19. The CDR3 has 17 residues. V trimming: 4 bases; J trimming: 2 bases; junction bases outside the gene matches: 13. Germline V gene data show CDR1 as SGHRS and CDR2 as YFSETQ. The table came from immunoSEQ multiplex PCR; TCRdb's copy has only in-frame clones and leaves some out. The sample consists of about 46,000 clones, more than 80% of them appearing once. The sample consisted of peripheral blood. The clonotype originates from a man in his 60s with acute or convalescent COVID-19. The chain links TRBV5-1 to TRBJ2-7; 9 positions match TRBD2. For the CDR3, the DNA is TGCGCCAGCAGCCGCATCTACTTTAGCGGGAGAGCCTACGAGCAGTACTTC. This encodes CASSRIYFSGRAYEQYF.